Sequencing of this T cell receptor beta chain was carried out in a study of control samples from healthy donors and cancer patients. Trimming removed 1 base from V and 8 bases from J; junction bases left unmatched: 8. The germline V gene encodes CDR1 SGHDT and CDR2 YYEEEE. CDR3 length equals 15 residues. The protocol was immunoSEQ multiplex PCR, while the TCRdb copy is restricted to in-frame clones and leaves out a portion. The repertoire includes about 140,000 clones, about 88% of them detected once, and 8% to 9.5% sits in the top ten. This clonotype was sampled from a woman under 40 in good health. Source material: blood. The genes are TRBV5-6 and TRBJ2-2; the match to TRBD1 covers 7 bases. For the CDR3, the DNA is TGTGCCAGCAGCTTGACAGGGGTATTTTTGGGGGAGCTGTTTTTT. The encoded protein is CASSLTGVFLGELFF.